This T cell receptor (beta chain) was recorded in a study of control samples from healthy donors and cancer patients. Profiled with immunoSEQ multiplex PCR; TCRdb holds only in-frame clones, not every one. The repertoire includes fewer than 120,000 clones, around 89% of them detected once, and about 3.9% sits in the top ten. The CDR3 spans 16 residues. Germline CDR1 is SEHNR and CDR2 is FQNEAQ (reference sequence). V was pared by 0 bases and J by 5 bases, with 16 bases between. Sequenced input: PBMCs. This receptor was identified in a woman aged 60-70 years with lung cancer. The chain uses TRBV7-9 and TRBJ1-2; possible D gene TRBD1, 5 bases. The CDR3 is CASSLAGPGIGYGYTF. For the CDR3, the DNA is TGTGCCAGCAGCTTAGCGGGGCCCGGGATCGGATATGGCTACACCTTC. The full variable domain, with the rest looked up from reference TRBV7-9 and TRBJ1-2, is DTGVSQNPRHKITKRGQNVTFRCDPISEHNRLYWYRQTLGQGPEFLTYFQNEAQLEKSRLLSDRFSAERPKGSFSTLEIQRTEQGDSAMYLCASSLAGPGIGYGYTFGSGTRLTVV.